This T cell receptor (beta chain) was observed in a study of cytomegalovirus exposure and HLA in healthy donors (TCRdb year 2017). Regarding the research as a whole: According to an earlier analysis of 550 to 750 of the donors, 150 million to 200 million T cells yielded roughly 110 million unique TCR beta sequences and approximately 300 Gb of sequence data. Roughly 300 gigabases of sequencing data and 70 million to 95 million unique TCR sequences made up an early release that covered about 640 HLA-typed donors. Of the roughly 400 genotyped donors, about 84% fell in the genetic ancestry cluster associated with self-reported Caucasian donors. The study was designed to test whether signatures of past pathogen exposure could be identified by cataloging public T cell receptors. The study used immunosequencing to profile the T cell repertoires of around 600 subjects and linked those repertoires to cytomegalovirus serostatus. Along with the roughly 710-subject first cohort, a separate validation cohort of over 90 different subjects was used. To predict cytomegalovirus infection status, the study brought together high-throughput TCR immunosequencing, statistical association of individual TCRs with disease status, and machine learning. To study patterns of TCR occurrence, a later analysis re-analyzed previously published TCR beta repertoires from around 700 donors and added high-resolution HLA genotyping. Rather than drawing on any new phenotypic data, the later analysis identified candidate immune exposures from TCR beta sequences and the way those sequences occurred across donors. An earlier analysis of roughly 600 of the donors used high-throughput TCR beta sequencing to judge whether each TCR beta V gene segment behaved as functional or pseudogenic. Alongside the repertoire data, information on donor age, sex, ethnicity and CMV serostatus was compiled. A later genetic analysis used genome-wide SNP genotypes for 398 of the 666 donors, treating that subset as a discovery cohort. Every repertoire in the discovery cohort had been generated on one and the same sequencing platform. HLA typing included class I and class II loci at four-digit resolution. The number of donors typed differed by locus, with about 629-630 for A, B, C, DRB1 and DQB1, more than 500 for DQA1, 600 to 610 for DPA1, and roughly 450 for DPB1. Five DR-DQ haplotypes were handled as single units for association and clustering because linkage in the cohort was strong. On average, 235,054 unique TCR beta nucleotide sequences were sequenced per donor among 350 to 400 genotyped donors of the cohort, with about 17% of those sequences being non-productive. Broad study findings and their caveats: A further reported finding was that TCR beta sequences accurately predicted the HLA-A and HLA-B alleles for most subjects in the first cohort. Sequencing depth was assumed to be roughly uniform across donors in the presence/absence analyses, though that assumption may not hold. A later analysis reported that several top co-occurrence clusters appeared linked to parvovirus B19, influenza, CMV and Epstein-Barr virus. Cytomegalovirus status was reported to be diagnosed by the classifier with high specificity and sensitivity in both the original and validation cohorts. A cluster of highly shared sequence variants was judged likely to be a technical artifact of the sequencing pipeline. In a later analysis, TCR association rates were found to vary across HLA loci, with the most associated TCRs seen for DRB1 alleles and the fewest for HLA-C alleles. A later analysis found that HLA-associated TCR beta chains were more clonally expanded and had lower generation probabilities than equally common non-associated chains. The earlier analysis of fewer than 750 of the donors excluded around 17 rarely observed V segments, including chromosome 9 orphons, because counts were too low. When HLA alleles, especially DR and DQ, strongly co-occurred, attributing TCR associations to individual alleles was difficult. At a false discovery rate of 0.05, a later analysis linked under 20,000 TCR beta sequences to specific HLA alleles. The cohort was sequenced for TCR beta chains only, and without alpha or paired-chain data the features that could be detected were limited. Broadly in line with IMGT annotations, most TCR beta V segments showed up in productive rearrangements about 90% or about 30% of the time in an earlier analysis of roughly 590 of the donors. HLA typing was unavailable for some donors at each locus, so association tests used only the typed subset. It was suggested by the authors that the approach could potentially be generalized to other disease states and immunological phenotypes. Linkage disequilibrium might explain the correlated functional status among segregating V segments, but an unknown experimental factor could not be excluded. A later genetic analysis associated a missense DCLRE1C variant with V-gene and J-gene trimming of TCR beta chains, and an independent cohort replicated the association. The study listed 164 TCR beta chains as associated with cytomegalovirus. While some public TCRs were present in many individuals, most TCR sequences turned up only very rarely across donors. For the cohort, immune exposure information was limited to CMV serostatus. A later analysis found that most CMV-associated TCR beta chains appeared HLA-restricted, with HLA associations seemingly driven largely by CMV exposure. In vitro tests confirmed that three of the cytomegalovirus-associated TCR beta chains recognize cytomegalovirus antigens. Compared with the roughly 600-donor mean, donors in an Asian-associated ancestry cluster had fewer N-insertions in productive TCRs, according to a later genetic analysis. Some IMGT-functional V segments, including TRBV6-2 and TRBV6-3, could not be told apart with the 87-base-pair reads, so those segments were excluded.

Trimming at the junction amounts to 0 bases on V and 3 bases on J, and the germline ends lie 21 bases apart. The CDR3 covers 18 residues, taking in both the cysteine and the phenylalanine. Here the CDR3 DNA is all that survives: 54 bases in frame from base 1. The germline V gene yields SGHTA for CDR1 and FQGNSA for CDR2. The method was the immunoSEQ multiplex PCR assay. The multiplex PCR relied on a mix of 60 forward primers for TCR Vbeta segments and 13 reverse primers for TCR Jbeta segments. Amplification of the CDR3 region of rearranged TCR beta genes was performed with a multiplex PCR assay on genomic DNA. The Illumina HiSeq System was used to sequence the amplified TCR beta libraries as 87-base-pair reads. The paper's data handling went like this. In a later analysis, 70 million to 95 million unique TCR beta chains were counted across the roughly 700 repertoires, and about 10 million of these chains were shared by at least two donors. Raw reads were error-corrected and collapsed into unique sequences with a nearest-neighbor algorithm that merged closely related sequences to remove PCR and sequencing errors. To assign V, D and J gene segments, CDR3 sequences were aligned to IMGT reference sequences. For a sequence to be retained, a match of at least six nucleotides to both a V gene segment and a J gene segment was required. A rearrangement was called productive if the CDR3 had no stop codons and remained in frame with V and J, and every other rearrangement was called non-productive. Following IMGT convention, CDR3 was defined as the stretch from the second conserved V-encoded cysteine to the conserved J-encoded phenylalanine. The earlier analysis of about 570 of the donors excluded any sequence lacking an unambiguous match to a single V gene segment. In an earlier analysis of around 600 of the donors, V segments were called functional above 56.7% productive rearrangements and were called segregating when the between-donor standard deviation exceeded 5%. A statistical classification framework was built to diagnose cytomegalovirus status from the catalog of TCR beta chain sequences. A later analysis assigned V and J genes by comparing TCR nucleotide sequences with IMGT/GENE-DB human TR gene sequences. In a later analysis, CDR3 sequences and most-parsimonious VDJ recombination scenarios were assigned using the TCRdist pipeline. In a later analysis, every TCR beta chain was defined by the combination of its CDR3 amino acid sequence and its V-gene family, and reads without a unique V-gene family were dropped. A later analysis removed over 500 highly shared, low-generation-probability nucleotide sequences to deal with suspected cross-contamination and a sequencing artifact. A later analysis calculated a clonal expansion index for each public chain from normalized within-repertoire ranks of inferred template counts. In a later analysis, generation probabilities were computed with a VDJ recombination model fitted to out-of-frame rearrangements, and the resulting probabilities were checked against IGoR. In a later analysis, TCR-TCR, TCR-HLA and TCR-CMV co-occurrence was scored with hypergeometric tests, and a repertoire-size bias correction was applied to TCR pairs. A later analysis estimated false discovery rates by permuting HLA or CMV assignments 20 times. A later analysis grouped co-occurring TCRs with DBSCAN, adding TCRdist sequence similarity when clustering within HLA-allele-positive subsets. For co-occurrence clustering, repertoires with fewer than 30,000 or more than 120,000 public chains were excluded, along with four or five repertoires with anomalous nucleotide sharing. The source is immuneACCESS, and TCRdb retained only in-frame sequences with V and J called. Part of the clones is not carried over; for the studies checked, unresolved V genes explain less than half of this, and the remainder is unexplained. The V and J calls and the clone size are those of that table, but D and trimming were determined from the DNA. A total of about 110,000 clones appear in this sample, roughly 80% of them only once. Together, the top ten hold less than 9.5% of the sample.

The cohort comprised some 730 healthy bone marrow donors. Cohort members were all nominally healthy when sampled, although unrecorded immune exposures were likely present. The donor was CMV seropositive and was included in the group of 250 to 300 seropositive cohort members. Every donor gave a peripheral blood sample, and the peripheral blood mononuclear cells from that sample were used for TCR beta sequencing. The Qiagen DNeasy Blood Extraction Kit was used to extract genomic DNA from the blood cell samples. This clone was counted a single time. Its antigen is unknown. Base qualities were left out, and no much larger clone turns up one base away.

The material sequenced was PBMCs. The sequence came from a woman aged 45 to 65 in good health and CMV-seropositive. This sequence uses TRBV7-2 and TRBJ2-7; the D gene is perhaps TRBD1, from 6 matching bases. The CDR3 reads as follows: CASSLAPASGTLLYEQYF. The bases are TGTGCCAGCAGCTTAGCTCCGGCTTCCGGGACACTCCTCTACGAGCAGTACTTC. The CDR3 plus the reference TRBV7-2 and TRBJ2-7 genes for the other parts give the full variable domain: GAGVSQSPSNKVTEKGKDVELRCDPISGHTALYWYRQSLGQGLEFLIYFQGNSAPDKSGLPSDRFSAERTGGSVSTLTIQRTQQEDSAVYLCASSLAPASGTLLYEQYFGPGTRLTVT.